This T cell receptor beta chain was sequenced for a study of T cells in women clearing cervical HPV infection (dated by TCRdb to the late 2010s). The study in broad terms: Cases were under 30 women with histologically confirmed HPV16-related CIN3 or worse, including 2 invasive cancers. Controls were more than 20 women whose single incident HPV16 infection cleared within 12 months without precancer or cancer developing. Blood from cases was collected at the visit at which the lesion was first identified, whereas blood from controls was collected once infection was no longer detected. For cases, the median interval between lesion detection and blood sampling was more than 130 days, with an interquartile range of roughly 85 to 210 days. Since only a few of the women had HLA typing available, the possibility that HLA type was acting as a confounder could not be ruled out. Nested within Costa Rica's Guanacaste HPV Natural History Study, an exploratory proof-of-principle case-control study compared TCR repertoires across cervical HPV16 outcomes. Cases were matched to controls by age within five years and by the year the sample was collected. Median age was 34 years in cases versus approximately 37 in controls, and baseline characteristics did not differ significantly. In the parent cohort, around 9,800 women aged 18 or older were enrolled in Guanacaste, Costa Rica, during about 1993 to 1995 and then followed for under 8 years. Five blinded duplicates per group were added as quality controls, so that some 60 samples were obtained: roughly 50 participants and 10 replicates. What the study reported, not specific to this receptor: Significantly higher TCR repertoire richness was observed in CIN3+ cases than in controls across sequencing depths, whereas no difference in evenness was found. Cases were distinguished from controls with an estimated AUC of almost 0.85 by random forest classifiers combining richness and V gene abundances. TRBV6-7 relative abundance was lower in cases than in controls (roughly 0.12% versus 0.15%; Bonferroni P = 0.0008). Whether associations preceded infection or resulted from infection could not be shown with the cross-sectional design, and effector/memory subsets and HPV-specific T cells were not isolated. Because the number of T cells per sample was unknown, the richness differences could reflect varying T-cell content rather than repertoire biology.

The germline V gene sets CDR1 to SNHLY and CDR2 to FYNNEI. V loses 3 bases at its end and J loses 6 bases; junction bases beyond the gene matches: 4. Measured from the cysteine to the phenylalanine, the CDR3 is 14 residues long. Of the CDR3's DNA, 33 bases were read; they are in frame from base 1. Comments on this clone: No antigen is known for it. The read is 3 residues too short to cover the CDR3 end, so that end is filled in from the germline J gene.

Every participant had a single incident cervical HPV16 infection, and prevalent HPV16 infections were excluded. Cervical HPV DNA was detected by MY09/MY11 PCR, and genotyping was performed by dot-blot hybridization. Roughly 16 mL of heparinized blood were centrifuged, and the buffy coat was split into aliquots, frozen at -30 degrees C, and then kept at -80 degrees C. QIAGEN kits were used to extract genomic DNA from buffy coat specimens. TCR beta CDR3 regions were amplified by multiplex PCR from an average of 1200 ng genomic DNA per sample using the immunoSEQ assay. Primer bias was corrected in the assay by using a complete synthetic TCR repertoire to establish an amplification baseline. The amplicons were sequenced using the Illumina platform. The paper's data handling went like this. Sequence errors were corrected by clustering with frequency ratios and a modified nearest-neighbor algorithm, and the sequences were then analyzed in the immunoSEQ Analyzer using IMGT gene definitions. At each rarefaction depth, TCR richness and evenness were averaged over 20 rarefaction repeats, and samples with fewer sequences than the depth were excluded. V, D and J gene relative abundances were compared between groups with Wilcoxon rank sum tests, applying FDR correction. In the blinded duplicates, the intraclass correlation was approximately 96% for TCR richness and averaged about 79% across approximately 60 gene segments. In TCRdb, the immuneACCESS table is reduced to in-frame sequences with V and J assigned. These tables do not hold every clone; where another copy was compared, an unresolved V gene accounts for under half, and the others remain unexplained. V and J calls plus clone size are reproduced from that table; the DNA served to infer D and trimming. In this sample's table one finds fewer than 40,000 clones. More than 6.5% of the sample goes to the ten largest clones.

This clonotype was obtained from a woman aged 18 to 75 with a cervical HPV16 infection that either progressed to CIN3+ or cleared (not recorded which). Sequencing was carried out using blood buffy coat. The rearranged chain carries TRBV2 and TRBJ1-1, with TRBD1 identical over 10 junction bases. The sequenced part of the CDR3 DNA is TGTGCCAGCAGTGACGGGACAGGGGTTGCTGAA. Its protein is CASSDGTGVAE. In full, the CDR3 reads CASSDGTGVAEAFF.